Each of the 19 T cell receptor beta chains below was sequenced from the same sample in a study of blood T cell repertoires in COVID-19. Produced via immunoSEQ multiplex PCR; TCRdb's table is partial and in-frame only. Found here are 250,000 to 300,000 clones, under 90% of them singletons; the top ten hold approximately 1.8%. The sequencing sample was made of PBMCs or T cells enriched from blood (not recorded which). These receptor sequences come from a woman aged 60-75 years who had recovered from COVID-19.

In this sample, this clone turned up a few times. The V gene is TRBV6-6, the J gene TRBJ2-7; 10 bases align to TRBD2. CDR3 length: 20 amino acids. From germline, CDR1 is MNHNY and CDR2 SVGAGI (reference sequence). After removal of 6 bases from V and 5 bases from J, the junction contained 25 bases not matched to a gene. CDR3 in amino acids: CASSKRRGAFLAGEVHEQYF. The DNA for the CDR3 is TGTGCCAGCAGCAAAAGACGCGGAGCATTCCTAGCGGGAGAGGTCCACGAGCAGTACTTC.

This clone was seen only once. The chain combines TRBV5-4 with TRBJ1-2, with TRBD1 identical over 7 bases. V was clipped by 4 bases and J by 4 bases; unmatched bases: 10. The CDR3 runs 15 residues. CDR1 and CDR2 (germline): SGHNT, YYREEE (reference sequence). The CDR3: CASSPGTVQFYGYTF. The DNA of the CDR3 is TGTGCCAGCAGCCCCGGGACAGTCCAATTCTATGGCTACACCTTC.

The chain couples TRBV3-1 (or the pseudogene TRBV3-2) to TRBJ1-2; D gene uncertain. This CDR3 contains 17 residues. Germline CDR1 LGHDT, CDR2 YNNKEL (reference sequence). V lost 4 bases and J 0 bases, leaving 18 bases between the germline ends. The DNA of the CDR3 is TGTGCCAGCAGCCGAGGGTTGGCACAGATAGCTAACTATGGCTACACCTTC. This sequence encodes CASSRGLAQIANYGYTF.

The count of this clone is one. The chain recombines TRBV28 with TRBJ1-6, with a tentative D call TRBD1 (5 bases). This CDR3 region has 13 residues. Germline-derived CDR1 and CDR2 are MDHEN and SYDVKM. V lost 7 bases and J 14 bases, leaving 18 bases between the germline ends. CDR3 amino acids: CASNRYGGGSLHF. Written as DNA, the CDR3 is TGTGCCAGCAACCGCTATGGCGGGGGGTCCCTCCACTTT.

This chain joins TRBV2 and TRBJ1-1; TRBD1 aligns across 9 bases. The J segment lost 5 bases and the V segment lost 5 bases, leaving 12 bases of the junction unmatched. The CDR3 is 16 amino acids. Germline CDR1 is SNHLY and CDR2 is FYNNEI. The CDR3 loop reads CASSLDPTGGKTEAFF. The CDR3 nucleotides read TGTGCCAGCAGTTTAGACCCGACAGGGGGAAAAACTGAAGCTTTCTTT. Looking up the rest from reference TRBV2 and TRBJ1-1 gives the full variable domain: EPEVTQTPSHQVTQMGQEVILRCVPISNHLYFYWYRQILGQKVEFLVSFYNNEISEKSEIFDDQFSVERPDGSNFTLKIRSTKLEDSAMYFCASSLDPTGGKTEAFFGQGTRLTVV.

CDR3 bases: TGCGCCAGCAGCTCCGCCCAGCGGACAGACAATGAGCAGTTCTTC. Protein product: CASSSAQRTDNEQFF. The genes are TRBV5-1 and TRBJ2-1; D is perhaps TRBD1 (6 bases). The V end was cut by 3 bases, the J end by 5 bases, with 15 bases between. The CDR3 sequence is 15 residues long. Germline assignment: CDR1 SGHRS and CDR2 YFSETQ.

In nucleotides, the CDR3 is TGTGCCAGCAGCTTAAAAGGGGGCGTTGGAAACACCATATATTTT. It specifies CASSLKGGVGNTIYF. V usage is TRBV7-8 and J usage is TRBJ1-3, with TRBD1 identical over 7 bases. Germline CDR1 reads SGHVS; CDR2 reads FQNEAQ. The CDR3 loop spans 15 amino acids. After removal of 2 bases from V and 3 bases from J, the junction contained 4 bases not matched to a gene.

The CDR3 DNA follows: TGTGCCAGCAGCCTAACAGGGTTAGTTAACTATGGCTACACCTTC. This sequence encodes CASSLTGLVNYGYTF. The rearrangement joins TRBV2 to TRBJ1-2; D may be TRBD1 (6 bases). The CDR3 sequence is 15 residues long. CDR1 SNHLY and CDR2 FYNNEI come from the germline V gene. V shed 6 bases and J shed 1 base, with 15 bases lying between them.

This clone was observed a single time. The V call is TRBV5-1, the J call TRBJ1-6, with unresolved D. CDR3 size: 14 residues. V shed 0 bases and J shed 9 bases, with 10 bases lying between them. Germline CDR1 SGHRS, CDR2 YFSETQ. CDR3 sequence (DNA): TGCGCCAGCAGCTTGGAGGATTCAGGTTCACCCCTCCACTTT. Its protein product is CASSLEDSGSPLHF.

The rearrangement links TRBV5-8 to TRBJ1-3; TRBD1 matches 7 bases. The CDR3 has 19 residues. Per the germline V gene, CDR1 is SGHTS and CDR2 is YDEGEE. V lost 0 bases, J lost 0 bases, and 12 bases stayed unmatched. CDR3 DNA sequence: TGTGCCAGCAGCTTGGGGGGGACAGATCTAATATTCTCTGGAAACACCATATATTTT. Amino acid sequence: CASSLGGTDLIFSGNTIYF.

This chain links TRBV28 with TRBJ2-1; 10 positions match TRBD1. The CDR3 loop spans 18 amino acids. The V and J ends lost 7 bases and 3 bases, in that order; junction bases with no gene match: 15. Germline CDR1 is MDHEN and CDR2 is SYDVKM. This chain's CDR3 is CASIPTVPTGGLYNEQFF. The DNA for the CDR3 is TGTGCCAGCATCCCTACCGTACCGACAGGGGGCCTCTACAATGAGCAGTTCTTC.

This chain uses TRBV5-1 with TRBJ2-4; the D gene is possibly TRBD2 (6 bases). The CDR3 loop spans 15 amino acids. Germline CDR1 and CDR2: SGHRS and YFSETQ. Trimming took off 0 bases at V and 5 bases at J, with 12 bases between the two ends. Here the CDR3 reads CASSLVPGVENIQYF. The DNA for the CDR3 is TGCGCCAGCAGCTTGGTACCGGGAGTGGAAAACATTCAGTACTTC.

This chain uses TRBV7-6 with TRBJ1-5; the match to TRBD1 covers 9 bases. The V gene end was trimmed by 4 bases and the J gene end by 5 bases; junction bases not matched to a gene: 0. This CDR3 region has 13 residues. The germline V gene encodes CDR1 SGHVS and CDR2 FNYEAQ. The CDR3 DNA reads TGTGCCAGCAGCTACAGGGGGCATCAGCCCCAGCATTTT. Amino acids: CASSYRGHQPQHF.

V is TRBV28 and J is TRBJ2-7, with 7 positions matching TRBD2. V trimming: 3 bases; J trimming: 3 bases; junction bases outside the gene matches: 8. The CDR3 consists of 15 residues. Per the germline V gene, CDR1 is MDHEN and CDR2 is SYDVKM. The CDR3 DNA reads TGTGCCAGCAGTTTGATTGCTAGCGGCCTCTACGAGCAGTACTTC. It translates to CASSLIASGLYEQYF.

The chain recombines TRBV9 with TRBJ1-3; D possibly corresponds to TRBD1 (6 bases). The ends were cut back, 4 bases at V and 2 bases at J, with 19 bases in the middle. CDR3 length equals 17 residues. Per germline, CDR1 SGDLS and CDR2 YYNGEE. In DNA, the CDR3 is TGTGCCAGCAGCCTATCCGGACAGACCCTAACTGGAAACACCATATATTTT. Its translation: CASSLSGQTLTGNTIYF.

The chain joins TRBV29-1 to TRBJ1-1; 8 positions match TRBD1. Germline lookup yields CDR1 SQVTM and CDR2 ANQGSEA. This CDR3 has 12 amino acids. The J segment lost 7 bases and the V segment lost 2 bases, leaving 3 bases of the junction unmatched. This CDR3 is CSVELGQDEAFF. DNA of the CDR3: TGCAGCGTTGAATTGGGACAGGATGAAGCTTTCTTT.

The rearrangement uses TRBV29-1 and TRBJ2-1, with 8 bases identical to TRBD2. Germline V gene data show CDR1 as SQVTM and CDR2 as ANQGSEA. The length of the CDR3 is 16 residues. Losses at the gene ends were 0 bases for V and 6 bases for J; bases not matched to a gene: 10. The CDR3 DNA follows: TGCAGCGTTGAAGATTATAGCGGGGTTACCATCAATGAGCAGTTCTTC. It yields the protein CSVEDYSGVTINEQFF.

V gene TRBV6-4 combines with J gene TRBJ2-3, with 14 positions matching TRBD2. The CDR3 runs 15 residues. The germline V gene has CDR1 MRHNA and CDR2 SNTAGT. The junction had 4 bases not matched to a gene; V was cut back by 6 bases and J by 5 bases. CDR3 amino acids: CASRRLAGGGDTQYF. Here the CDR3 DNA reads TGTGCCAGCAGACGACTAGCGGGGGGGGGAGATACGCAGTATTTT.

The V gene is TRBV28, the J gene TRBJ1-1; D perhaps matches TRBD1 (6 bases). Trimming left V 6 bases short and J 0 bases short, with 17 bases between. The CDR3 covers 16 residues. Per germline, CDR1 MDHEN and CDR2 SYDVKM. CDR3 bases: TGTGCCAGCAGGTCTACACCGGGACAACTGAACACTGAAGCTTTCTTT. Translated: CASRSTPGQLNTEAFF. Complete variable domain (other parts from reference TRBV28 and TRBJ1-1): DVKVTQSSRYLVKRTGEKVFLECVQDMDHENMFWYRQDPGLGLRLIYFSYDVKMKEKGDIPEGYSVSREKKERFSLILESASTNQTSMYLCASRSTPGQLNTEAFFGQGTRLTVV.